Listed below are T cell receptor beta chains from one sample, sequenced in a study of shared clonotypes between healthy human individuals. Profiling relied on immunoSEQ multiplex PCR, and the TCRdb table lists in-frame clones only, not all of them. The table includes about 2.1 million clones, around 95% detected once. The specimen was naive CD8+ T cells from PBMCs. The receptors originated from a man aged 18 to 30 in good health. Some clones in this sample may be carry-over from other donors' samples. Each CDR3 is given with its conserved first and last residue. A D gene is named only where the DNA matches it firmly. For some rows the clone size is stated as once, few or many, or as a class when expanded; others skip it.

j_gene: TRBJ2-2; abundance: .; v_gene: TRBV9; d_gene: .; CDR3aa: CASSVSGGNTGELFF; CDR3nt: TGTGCCAGCAGCGTATCCGGCGGAAACACCGGGGAGCTGTTTTTT
j_gene: TRBJ1-1; abundance: .; v_gene: TRBV7-9; d_gene: .; CDR3aa: CASSLDRGFGLAFF; CDR3nt: TGTGCCAGCAGCCTAGACCGGGGATTTGGGCTAGCTTTCTTT
j_gene: TRBJ2-5; abundance: .; v_gene: TRBV27; d_gene: .; CDR3aa: CASSPLGWGETQYF; CDR3nt: TGTGCCAGCAGTCCATTAGGATGGGGAGAGACCCAGTACTTC
j_gene: TRBJ2-1; abundance: .; v_gene: TRBV10-3; d_gene: TRBD1; CDR3aa: CATSDRGLNEQFF; CDR3nt: TGTGCCACTTCGGACAGGGGGCTCAATGAGCAGTTCTTC
j_gene: TRBJ2-7; abundance: once; v_gene: TRBV11-2; d_gene: .; CDR3aa: CASSLGTYEQYF; CDR3nt: TGTGCCAGCAGCTTGGGCACCTACGAGCAGTACTTC
j_gene: TRBJ1-2; abundance: .; v_gene: TRBV6-1; d_gene: .; CDR3aa: CASSDFGVLEGYTF; CDR3nt: TGTGCCAGCAGTGACTTCGGGGTTCTGGAGGGCTACACCTTC
j_gene: TRBJ2-7; abundance: .; v_gene: TRBV11-2; d_gene: .; CDR3aa: CASSLGFLGSYEQYF; CDR3nt: TGTGCCAGCAGCTTAGGATTTTTGGGCTCCTACGAGCAGTACTTC
j_gene: TRBJ2-2; abundance: .; v_gene: TRBV27; d_gene: TRBD1; CDR3aa: CASSPRQGWTGELFF; CDR3nt: TGTGCCAGCAGTCCCCGACAGGGTTGGACCGGGGAGCTGTTTTTT
j_gene: TRBJ2-2; abundance: .; v_gene: TRBV7-9; d_gene: TRBD1; CDR3aa: CASSTGTENTGELFF; CDR3nt: TGTGCCAGCAGCACAGGGACAGAAAACACCGGGGAGCTGTTTTTT
j_gene: TRBJ2-1; abundance: .; v_gene: TRBV28; d_gene: .; CDR3aa: CASTDSNEQFF; CDR3nt: TGTGCCAGCACGGACAGCAATGAGCAGTTCTTC
j_gene: TRBJ2-1; abundance: .; v_gene: TRBV7-8; d_gene: .; CDR3aa: CASSLVSRDEQFF; CDR3nt: TGTGCCAGCAGCTTAGTTAGCCGTGATGAGCAGTTCTTC
j_gene: TRBJ2-5; abundance: few; v_gene: TRBV15; d_gene: .; CDR3aa: CATRTGKETQYF; CDR3nt: TGTGCCACCAGGACAGGAAAAGAGACCCAGTACTTC
j_gene: TRBJ1-4; abundance: .; v_gene: TRBV28; d_gene: TRBD1; CDR3aa: CASSFTPGQGGANEKLFF; CDR3nt: TGTGCCAGCAGTTTCACGCCCGGACAGGGTGGGGCTAATGAAAAACTGTTTTTT
j_gene: TRBJ2-7; abundance: .; v_gene: TRBV27; d_gene: .; CDR3aa: CASSSLGWEYEQYF; CDR3nt: TGTGCCAGCAGTTCTCTAGGGTGGGAGTACGAGCAGTACTTC
j_gene: TRBJ2-7; abundance: .; v_gene: TRBV27; d_gene: .; CDR3aa: CASSWTESSYEQYF; CDR3nt: TGTGCCAGCAGTTGGACAGAAAGCTCCTACGAGCAGTACTTC
j_gene: TRBJ2-1; abundance: .; v_gene: TRBV5-5; d_gene: TRBD2; CDR3aa: CASSLVVAGDYNEQFF; CDR3nt: TGTGCCAGCAGCTTGGTGGTAGCGGGGGACTACAATGAGCAGTTCTTC
j_gene: TRBJ2-7; abundance: .; v_gene: TRBV5-4; d_gene: TRBD1; CDR3aa: CASSLPTGGRHEQYF; CDR3nt: TGTGCCAGCAGCTTGCCCACAGGGGGAAGGCACGAGCAGTACTTC
j_gene: TRBJ2-7; abundance: .; v_gene: TRBV29-1; d_gene: .; CDR3aa: CSVSPRGHEQYF; CDR3nt: TGCAGCGTTTCGCCCCGGGGTCACGAGCAGTACTTC
j_gene: TRBJ1-4; abundance: .; v_gene: TRBV6-5; d_gene: .; CDR3aa: CASSYSTEGYEKLFF; CDR3nt: TGTGCCAGCAGTTACTCGACCGAGGGGTACGAAAAACTGTTTTTT
j_gene: TRBJ2-2; abundance: .; v_gene: TRBV5-1; d_gene: TRBD1; CDR3aa: CASRPTGTGVPTGELFF; CDR3nt: TGCGCCAGCAGACCTACCGGGACAGGGGTACCCACCGGGGAGCTGTTTTTT
j_gene: TRBJ1-2; abundance: .; v_gene: TRBV15; d_gene: .; CDR3aa: CATSREPVPGADGYTF; CDR3nt: TGTGCCACCAGCAGAGAACCCGTTCCGGGGGCGGATGGCTACACCTTC
j_gene: TRBJ2-1; abundance: .; v_gene: TRBV27; d_gene: TRBD1; CDR3aa: CASSLTPPGTGGRNEQFF; CDR3nt: TGTGCCAGCAGTCTCACACCACCCGGGACAGGGGGTAGGAATGAGCAGTTCTTC
j_gene: TRBJ1-2; abundance: .; v_gene: TRBV11-1; d_gene: .; CDR3aa: CASSLTHGRSYGYTF; CDR3nt: TGTGCCAGCAGCTTAACTCATGGCAGATCCTATGGCTACACCTTC
j_gene: TRBJ1-2; abundance: .; v_gene: TRBV6-1; d_gene: .; CDR3aa: CASSGHLGDSYGYTF; CDR3nt: TGTGCCAGCAGTGGCCACTTAGGGGACTCCTATGGCTACACCTTC